The 2 T cell receptor beta chains presented below share a single source sample, sequenced in a study of shared clonotypes between healthy human individuals. This table comes from immunoSEQ multiplex PCR, and its TCRdb copy is limited to in-frame clones, with some not included. The data contain approximately 2.3 million clones, 90% to 95% of them seen just once; the ten biggest clones take up 0.39%. The sample comprised naive CD4+ T cells from PBMCs. Stated subset: CD45RA+ positively selected. The source is a man younger than 35 in good health. Some clones in this sample may be carry-over from other donors' samples.

This clone showed up just once. The chain carries TRBV7-7 and TRBJ2-1; D gene ambiguous. V dropped 6 bases and J dropped 6 bases, with 9 bases sitting between them. Per the germline V gene, CDR1 is SSHAT and CDR2 is FNYEAQ (reference sequence). The CDR3 is 12 amino acids. CDR3 nucleotides: TGTGCCAGCAGGTTTAAAGGCAATGAGCAGTTCTTC. Translating gives CASRFKGNEQFF.

This chain connects TRBV11-2 to TRBJ1-2; TRBD1 is a possible D gene (5 bases). The V gene's germline CDR1 is SGHAT and CDR2 FQNNGV. Trimming pared 3 bases from V and 8 bases from J, leaving 19 bases between. CDR3 length: 15 residues. The CDR3 spells CASSFSPPGSGGYTF. CDR3 bases: TGTGCCAGCAGCTTCTCACCGCCAGGGTCAGGGGGCTACACCTTC.